One T cell receptor (beta chain) is described in this entry. The CDR3 contains 14 residues. CDR1 and CDR2 from the germline V gene are SNHLY and FYNNEI. Unmatched junction bases numbered 4, after V lost 6 bases and J lost 2 bases. Cells defined as naive were viable CD3+CD4+ or CD3+CD8+ and CCR7+CD45RA+CD45RO-CD95-CD27+CD28+. The assay was immunoSEQ multiplex PCR, and TCRdb's table has in-frame clones only and misses some. This table has 7,500 to 10,000 clones, roughly 98% appearing once. This record belongs to a study of T cells after posttransplantation cyclophosphamide. The chain uses TRBV2 and TRBJ2-7, with 10 nucleotides matching TRBD1. This receptor was identified in a woman in her sixties or seventies in good health, CMV-negative, and a related stem cell transplant donor. The sequencing sample was made of naive CD4+ T cells sorted from PBMCs. CDR3 DNA: TGTGCCAGCAGACCCGGGACAGGGGCCTACGAGCAGTACTTC. Its translation is CASRPGTGAYEQYF.